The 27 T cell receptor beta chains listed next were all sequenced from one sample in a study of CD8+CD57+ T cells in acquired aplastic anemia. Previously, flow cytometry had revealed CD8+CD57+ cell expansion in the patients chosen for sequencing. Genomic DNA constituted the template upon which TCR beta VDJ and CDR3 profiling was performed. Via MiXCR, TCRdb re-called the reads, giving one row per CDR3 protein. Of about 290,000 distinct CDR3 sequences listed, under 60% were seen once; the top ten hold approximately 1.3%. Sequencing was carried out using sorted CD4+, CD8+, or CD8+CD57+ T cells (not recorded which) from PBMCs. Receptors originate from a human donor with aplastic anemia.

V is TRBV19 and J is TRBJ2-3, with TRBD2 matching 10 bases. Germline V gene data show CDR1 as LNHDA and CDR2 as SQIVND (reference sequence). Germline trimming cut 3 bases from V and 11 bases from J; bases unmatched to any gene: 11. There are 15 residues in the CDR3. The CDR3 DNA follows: TGTGCCAGTAGTATGGGGACTAGCGACTACAATGAGCAGTATTTT. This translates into CASSMGTSDYNEQYF.

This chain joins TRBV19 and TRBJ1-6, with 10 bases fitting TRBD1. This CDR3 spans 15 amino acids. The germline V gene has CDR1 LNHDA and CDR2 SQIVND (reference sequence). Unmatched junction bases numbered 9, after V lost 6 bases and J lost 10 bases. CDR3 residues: CASRETGTGESPLHF. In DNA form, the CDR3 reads TGTGCCAGTAGGGAGACCGGGACAGGGGAGTCACCCCTCCACTTT.

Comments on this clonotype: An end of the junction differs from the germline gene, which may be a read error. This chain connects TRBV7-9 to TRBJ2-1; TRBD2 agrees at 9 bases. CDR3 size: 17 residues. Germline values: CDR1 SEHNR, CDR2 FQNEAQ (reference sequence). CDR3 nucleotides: TGTGCCAGCAGCGCAGGGTTTCTAGCGGGACTTCGCAATGAGCAGCTCTTC. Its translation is CASSAGFLAGLRNEQLF.

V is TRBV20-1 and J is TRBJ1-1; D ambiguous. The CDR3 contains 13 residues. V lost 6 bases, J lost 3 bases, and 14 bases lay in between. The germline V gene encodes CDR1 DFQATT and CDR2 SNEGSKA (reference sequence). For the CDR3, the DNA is TGCAGTGCGCCGACTGGACGTTACACTGAAGCTTTCTTT. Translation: CSAPTGRYTEAFF.

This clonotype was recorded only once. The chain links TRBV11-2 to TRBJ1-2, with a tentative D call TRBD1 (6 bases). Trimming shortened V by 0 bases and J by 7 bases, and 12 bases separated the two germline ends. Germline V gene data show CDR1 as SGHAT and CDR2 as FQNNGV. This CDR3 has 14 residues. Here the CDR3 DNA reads TGTGCCAGCAGCTTAGACGGGGGGCAGGGTGGCTACACCTTC. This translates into CASSLDGGQGGYTF. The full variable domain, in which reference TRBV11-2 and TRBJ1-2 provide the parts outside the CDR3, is EAGVAQSPRYKIIEKRQSVAFWCNPISGHATLYWYQQILGQGPKLLIQFQNNGVVDDSQLPKDRFSAERLKGVDSTLKIQPAKLEDSAVYLCASSLDGGQGGYTFGSGTRLTVV.

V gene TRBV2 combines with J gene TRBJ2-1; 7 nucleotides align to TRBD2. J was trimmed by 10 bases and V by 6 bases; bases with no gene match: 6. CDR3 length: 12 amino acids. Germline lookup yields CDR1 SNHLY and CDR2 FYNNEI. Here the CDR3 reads CASRDLGGEQFF. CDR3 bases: TGTGCCAGCAGGGACCTGGGGGGGGAGCAGTTCTTC.

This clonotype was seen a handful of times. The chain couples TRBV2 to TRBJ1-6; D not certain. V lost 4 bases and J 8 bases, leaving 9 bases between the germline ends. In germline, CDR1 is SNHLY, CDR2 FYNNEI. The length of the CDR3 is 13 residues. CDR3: CASSARPDSPLHF. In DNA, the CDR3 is TGTGCCAGCAGTGCCCGACCGGATTCACCCCTCCACTTT.

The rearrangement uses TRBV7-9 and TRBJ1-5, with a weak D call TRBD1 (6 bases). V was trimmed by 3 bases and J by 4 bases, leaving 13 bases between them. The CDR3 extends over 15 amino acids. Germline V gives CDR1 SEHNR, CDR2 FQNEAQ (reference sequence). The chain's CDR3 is CASSFGGSLNQPQHF. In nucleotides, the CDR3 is TGTGCCAGCAGCTTCGGGGGCAGTTTGAATCAGCCCCAGCATTTT.

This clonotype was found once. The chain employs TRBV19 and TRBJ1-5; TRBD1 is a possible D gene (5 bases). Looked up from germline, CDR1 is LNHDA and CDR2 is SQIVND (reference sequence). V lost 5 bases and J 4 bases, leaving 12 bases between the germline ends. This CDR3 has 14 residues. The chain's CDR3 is CASSFRDHNQPQHF. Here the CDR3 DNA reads TGTGCCAGTAGTTTCCGGGACCATAATCAGCCCCAGCATTTT.

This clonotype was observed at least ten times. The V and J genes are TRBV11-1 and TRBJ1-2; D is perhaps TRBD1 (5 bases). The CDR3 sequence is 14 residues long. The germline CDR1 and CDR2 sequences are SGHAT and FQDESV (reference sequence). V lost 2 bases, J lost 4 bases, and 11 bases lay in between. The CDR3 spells CASSLTGGPYGYTF. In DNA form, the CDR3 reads TGTGCCAGCAGCTTAACAGGCGGGCCCTATGGCTACACCTTC.

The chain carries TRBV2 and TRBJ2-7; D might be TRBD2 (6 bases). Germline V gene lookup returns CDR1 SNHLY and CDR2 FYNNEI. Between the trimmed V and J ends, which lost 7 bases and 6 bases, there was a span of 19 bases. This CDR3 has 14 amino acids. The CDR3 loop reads CASTQDGVGGEQYF. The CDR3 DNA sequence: TGTGCCAGCACCCAGGACGGGGTGGGGGGCGAGCAGTACTTC.

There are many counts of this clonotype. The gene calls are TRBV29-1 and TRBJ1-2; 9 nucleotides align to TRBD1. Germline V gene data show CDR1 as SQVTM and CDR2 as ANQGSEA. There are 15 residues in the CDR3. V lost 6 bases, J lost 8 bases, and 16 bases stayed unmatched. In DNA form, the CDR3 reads TGCAGCGTCGGGACAGGGTTTCCCCATTCGTCGGGCTACACCTTC. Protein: CSVGTGFPHSSGYTF.

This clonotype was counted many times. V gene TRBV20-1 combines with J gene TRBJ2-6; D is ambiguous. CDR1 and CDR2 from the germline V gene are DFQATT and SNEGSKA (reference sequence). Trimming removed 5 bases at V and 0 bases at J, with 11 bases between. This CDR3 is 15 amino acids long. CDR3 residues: CSAQLQSSGANVLTF. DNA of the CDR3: TGCAGTGCTCAATTACAGAGCTCTGGGGCCAACGTCCTGACTTTC.

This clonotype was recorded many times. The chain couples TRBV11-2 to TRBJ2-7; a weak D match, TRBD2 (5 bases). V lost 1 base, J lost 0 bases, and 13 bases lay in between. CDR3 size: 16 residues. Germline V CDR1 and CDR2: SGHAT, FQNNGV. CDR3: CASSLGGLGLSYEQYF. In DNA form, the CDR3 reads TGTGCCAGCAGCTTAGGAGGGCTGGGCCTCTCCTACGAGCAGTACTTC.

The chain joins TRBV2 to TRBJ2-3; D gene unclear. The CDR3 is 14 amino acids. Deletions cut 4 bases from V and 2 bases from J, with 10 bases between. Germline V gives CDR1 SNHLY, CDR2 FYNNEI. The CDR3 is CASSAASPTDTQYF. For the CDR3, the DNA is TGTGCCAGCAGTGCGGCGTCCCCCACAGATACGCAGTATTTT. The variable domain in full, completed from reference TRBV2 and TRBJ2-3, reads EPEVTQTPSHQVTQMGQEVILRCVPISNHLYFYWYRQILGQKVEFLVSFYNNEISEKSEIFDDQFSVERPDGSNFTLKIRSTKLEDSAMYFCASSAASPTDTQYFGPGTRLTVL.

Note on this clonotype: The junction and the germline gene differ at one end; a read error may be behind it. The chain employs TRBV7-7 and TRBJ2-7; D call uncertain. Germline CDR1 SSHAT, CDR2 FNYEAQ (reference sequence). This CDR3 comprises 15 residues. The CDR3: CAGSLAEGSTYEQYF. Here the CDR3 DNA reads TGTGCCGGCAGCTTAGCTGAAGGATCAACCTACGAGCAATACTTC.

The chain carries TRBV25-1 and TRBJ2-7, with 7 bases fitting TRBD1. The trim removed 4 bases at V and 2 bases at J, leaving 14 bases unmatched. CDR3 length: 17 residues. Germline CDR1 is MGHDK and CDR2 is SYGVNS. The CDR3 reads CASSARDTGTATYEQYF. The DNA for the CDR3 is TGTGCCAGCAGTGCTAGAGATACGGGGACAGCCACCTACGAGCAGTACTTC.

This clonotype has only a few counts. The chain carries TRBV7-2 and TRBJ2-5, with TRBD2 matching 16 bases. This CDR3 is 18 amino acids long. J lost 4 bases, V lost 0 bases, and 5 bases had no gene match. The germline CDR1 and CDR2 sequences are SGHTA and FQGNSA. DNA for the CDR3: TGTGCCAGCAGCTTAGCCGGGACTAGCGGGAGGGCCTCAGAGACCCAGTACTTC. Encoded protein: CASSLAGTSGRASETQYF.

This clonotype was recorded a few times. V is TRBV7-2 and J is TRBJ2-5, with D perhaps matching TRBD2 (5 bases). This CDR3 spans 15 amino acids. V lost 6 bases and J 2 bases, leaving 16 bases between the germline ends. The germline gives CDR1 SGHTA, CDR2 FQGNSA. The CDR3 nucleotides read TGTGCCAGCAGTCCAGCCGGGAACAGTCAAGAGACCCAGTACTTC. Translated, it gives CASSPAGNSQETQYF.

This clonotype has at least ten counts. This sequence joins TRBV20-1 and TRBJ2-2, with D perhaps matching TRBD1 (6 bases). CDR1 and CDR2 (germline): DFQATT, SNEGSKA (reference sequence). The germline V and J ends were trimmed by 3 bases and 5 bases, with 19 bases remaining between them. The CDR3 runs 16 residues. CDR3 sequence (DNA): TGCAGTGCTAGCCCAGGGGCGGGTTTCCGAACCGGGGAGCTGTTTTTT. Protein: CSASPGAGFRTGELFF.

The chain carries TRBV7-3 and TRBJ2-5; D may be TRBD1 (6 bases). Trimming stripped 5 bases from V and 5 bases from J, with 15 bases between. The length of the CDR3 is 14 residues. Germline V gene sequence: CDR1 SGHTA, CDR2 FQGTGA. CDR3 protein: CASSLRQGRETQYF. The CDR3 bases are TGTGCCAGCAGCCTTAGGCAGGGGCGGGAGACCCAGTACTTC.

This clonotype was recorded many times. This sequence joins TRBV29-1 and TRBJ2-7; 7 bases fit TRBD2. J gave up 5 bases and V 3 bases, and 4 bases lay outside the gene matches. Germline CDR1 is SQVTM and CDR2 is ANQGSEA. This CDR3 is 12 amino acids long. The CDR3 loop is CSVERGTHEQYF. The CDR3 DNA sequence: TGCAGCGTTGAGCGGGGGACCCACGAGCAGTACTTC.

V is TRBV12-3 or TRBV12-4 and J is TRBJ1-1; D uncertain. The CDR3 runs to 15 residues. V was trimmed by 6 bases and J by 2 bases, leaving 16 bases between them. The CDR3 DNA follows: TGTGCCAGCAGCGCCTCGCCAAAAAGAAACACTGAAGCTTTCTTT. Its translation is CASSASPKRNTEAFF.

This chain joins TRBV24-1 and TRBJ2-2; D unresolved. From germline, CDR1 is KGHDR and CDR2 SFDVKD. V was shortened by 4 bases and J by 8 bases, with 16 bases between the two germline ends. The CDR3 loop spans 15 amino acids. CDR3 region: CATSDPRQANGELFF. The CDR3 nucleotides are TGTGCCACCAGTGACCCCCGGCAGGCAAATGGGGAGCTGTTTTTT.

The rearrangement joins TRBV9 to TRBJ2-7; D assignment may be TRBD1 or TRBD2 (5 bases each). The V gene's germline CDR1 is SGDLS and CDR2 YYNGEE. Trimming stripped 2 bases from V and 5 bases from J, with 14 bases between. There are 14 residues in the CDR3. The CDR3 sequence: CASSVGTGAHEQYF. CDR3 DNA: TGTGCCAGCAGCGTCGGGACCGGGGCCCACGAGCAGTACTTC.

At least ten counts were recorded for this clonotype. The CDR3 spells CASIIRLGPNEKLFF. Here the CDR3 DNA reads TGTGCCAGCATAATTCGTTTGGGGCCTAATGAAAAACTGTTTTTT. This chain uses TRBV2 with TRBJ1-4, with D perhaps matching TRBD1 (5 bases). The germline gives CDR1 SNHLY, CDR2 FYNNEI. This CDR3 has 15 amino acids. V was pared by 7 bases and J by 3 bases, with 15 bases between.

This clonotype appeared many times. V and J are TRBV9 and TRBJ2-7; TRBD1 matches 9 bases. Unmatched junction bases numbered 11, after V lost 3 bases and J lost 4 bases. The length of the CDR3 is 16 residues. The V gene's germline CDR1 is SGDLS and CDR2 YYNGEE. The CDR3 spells CASSGDRTGAVYEQYF. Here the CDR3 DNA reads TGTGCCAGCAGCGGAGATAGGACAGGGGCGGTGTACGAGCAGTACTTC.